This T cell receptor (beta chain) was sequenced in a study of early T cells in non-severe SARS-CoV-2 infection. Overall study findings and caveats: Private and CD4 specificities were missed by VDJdb matching, which favored anti-spike CD8 responses.

V shed 6 bases and J 6 bases; nucleotides not matched to a gene: 7. Germline CDR1 DFQATT, CDR2 SNEGSKA (reference sequence). This CDR3 has 12 amino acids. Each single cDNA molecule received a unique molecular identifier. TCRdb fed the 5' RACE reads into MiXCR, producing one record per CDR3 protein. The sample gives tens of thousands of distinct CDR3 sequences, under 10% of which show up once; approximately 9% is in the top ten. In this sample, this clonotype turned up many times. Its antigen is unknown. V and J are TRBV20-1 and TRBJ1-1, with 7 bases that match TRBD1. Sequencing used whole blood. The source is an adult who was a healthcare worker with PCR-confirmed SARS-CoV-2 infection or an uninfected control (not recorded which). CDR3 amino acids: CSASQGRSEAFF. The CDR3 region has the DNA TGCAGTGCCTCACAGGGGAGGTCTGAAGCTTTCTTT.